This T cell receptor (beta chain) was obtained from a study of T-cell memory formation after mild COVID-19. CDR1 and CDR2 from the germline V gene are SGHRS and YFSETQ. The V end lost 7 bases, the J end lost 3 bases, and 11 bases lay between the germline ends. There are 13 residues in the CDR3. TCRdb called the 5' RACE reads again in MiXCR, with one record for every CDR3 protein. The sample includes approximately 350,000 distinct CDR3 sequences, around 30% of them seen just once. The TCR sequence derives from an adult woman who had mild COVID-19 (a few samples of this study predate the infection). Cell type and time point are not known. The genes are TRBV5-1 and TRBJ2-1; D remains unclear. Specimen: PBMCs or a T cell subset sorted from them (not recorded which). CDR3 in DNA: TGCGCCAGCGCTTCAAAGGGCTACAATGAGCAGTTCTTC. It yields the protein CASASKGYNEQFF.